The 21 T cell receptor beta chains in this list originate from one sample, sequenced in a study of a mutant IDH1 vaccine in newly diagnosed glioma. The antigens of these receptors remain unknown. Data came from immunoSEQ multiplex PCR; TCRdb stores just in-frame clones and leaves some out. This table holds approximately 50,000 clones, approximately 80% found once. Time point defined: week 47, end of study. Every vaccination contained 300 ug of the mutant IDH1 20-mer peptide and was paired with topical imiquimod. Material: PBMCs, obtained from a glioma patient whose treatment included an IDH1 peptide vaccine. The source of these receptors is a woman aged 40 to 50 with glioma. Some clones in this sample may be carry-over from other donors' samples.

The V and J genes are TRBV19 and TRBJ2-5; D is possibly TRBD2 (6 bases). The CDR3 spans 17 residues. Trimming took off 8 bases at V and 2 bases at J, with 24 bases between the two ends. Germline CDR1 LNHDA, CDR2 SQIVND (reference sequence). The CDR3 loop reads CASQPLAGSIRQETQYF. DNA for the CDR3: TGTGCCAGTCAGCCCCTAGCCGGGAGTATTCGGCAAGAGACCCAGTACTTC. Variable domain in full (rest from reference TRBV19 and TRBJ2-5): DGGITQSPKYLFRKEGQNVTLSCEQNLNHDAMYWYRQDPGQGLRLIYYSQIVNDFQKGDIAEGYSVSREKKESFPLTVTSAQKNPTAFYLCASQPLAGSIRQETQYFGPGTRLLVL.

This chain uses TRBV28 with TRBJ1-1; D possibly corresponds to TRBD1 (5 bases). With 5 bases removed from V and 2 bases from J, the gap between germline ends came to 12 bases. This CDR3 spans 14 amino acids. The germline V gene encodes CDR1 MDHEN and CDR2 SYDVKM. CDR3: CASSPGTANTEAFF. CDR3 bases: TGTGCCAGCAGTCCCGGGACTGCCAACACTGAAGCTTTCTTT.

Remarks on this clone: A read error may produce the germline difference seen at one junction end. J is TRBJ1-4 and V is TRBV7-9; D may be TRBD1 (5 bases). Germline-derived CDR1 and CDR2 are SEHNR and FQNEAQ (reference sequence). The CDR3 is 14 residues long. The DNA of the CDR3 is TGTGCCAGCAGTTTAGCAGGGTATAATGAAAAACTGTTTTTT. Its protein product is CASSLAGYNEKLFF.

This chain connects TRBV11-2 to TRBJ1-1; possibly TRBD1 for D (6 bases). CDR1 is SGHAT, CDR2 FQNNGV, per germline. The CDR3 sequence is 15 residues long. The V and J ends lost 2 bases and 4 bases respectively, with 14 bases between them. DNA for the CDR3: TGTGCCAGCAGCTTAAGCATGGGGGCGGGCACTGAAGCTTTCTTT. This gives the protein CASSLSMGAGTEAFF.

This rearrangement joins TRBV10-2 to TRBJ1-2; 9 bases are shared with TRBD1. Germline V lookup: CDR1 WSHSY, CDR2 SAAADI. With 6 bases clipped from V and 3 bases from J, the junction kept 2 bases outside the gene matches. The CDR3 totals 13 residues. CDR3 nucleotides: TGCGCCAGCAGACAGGGGGCTGACTATGGCTACACCTTC. Encoded protein: CASRQGADYGYTF.

V usage is TRBV6-5 and J usage is TRBJ2-5; D is uncertain. The V end lost 1 base, the J end lost 0 bases, and 12 bases lay between the germline ends. The CDR3 loop spans 16 amino acids. The germline V gene encodes CDR1 MNHEY and CDR2 SVGAGI. The CDR3 DNA reads as TGTGCCAGCAGTTACTTGAGGCAGCAGTACCAAGAGACCCAGTACTTC. Translation gives CASSYLRQQYQETQYF.

The CDR3 spells CASMWRGEQYF. The CDR3 nucleotides are TGCGCCAGCATGTGGAGGGGTGAGCAGTACTTC. The rearrangement uses TRBV10-2 and TRBJ2-7, with D possibly matching TRBD2 (6 bases). The CDR3 extends over 11 amino acids. Germline values: CDR1 WSHSY, CDR2 SAAADI. Trimming took off 7 bases at V and 7 bases at J, with 11 bases between the two ends.

This clone was recorded only once. The chain links TRBV5-1 to TRBJ2-5, with D perhaps TRBD2 (5 bases). The V end was cut by 0 bases, the J end by 1 base, with 7 bases between. Germline lookup yields CDR1 SGHRS and CDR2 YFSETQ. This CDR3 is 14 amino acids long. This chain's CDR3 is CASSLGAAQETQYF. As DNA, the CDR3 is TGCGCCAGCAGCTTGGGAGCGGCCCAAGAGACCCAGTACTTC. Full variable domain (remainder filled in from reference TRBV5-1 and TRBJ2-5): KAGVTQTPRYLIKTRGQQVTLSCSPISGHRSVSWYQQTPGQGLQFLFEYFSETQRNKGNFPGRFSGRQFSNSRSEMNVSTLELGDSALYLCASSLGAAQETQYFGPGTRLLVL.

The CDR3: CASSQDRGRAQLNSPLHF. CDR3 nucleotide sequence: TGCGCCAGCAGCCAAGACAGGGGCAGGGCTCAACTCAATTCACCCCTCCACTTT. The chain employs TRBV4-1 and TRBJ1-6; D perhaps matches TRBD1 (6 bases). Germline lookup yields CDR1 MGHRA and CDR2 YSYEKL. There are 18 residues in the CDR3. V was trimmed by 0 bases and J by 7 bases, leaving 19 bases between them.

The chain recombines TRBV5-1 with TRBJ1-3; D is unclear. Germline CDR1 reads SGHRS; CDR2 reads YFSETQ. CDR3 length equals 13 residues. V lost 3 bases and J lost 8, with 12 bases in between. CDR3 DNA sequence: TGCGCCAGCAGCTCGAGTCCTTTGGACACCATATATTTT. Amino acids: CASSSSPLDTIYF.

The CDR3 sequence: CASSLEGWGEAFF. In DNA, the CDR3 is TGTGCCAGCAGCTTGGAAGGGTGGGGTGAAGCTTTCTTT. The rearrangement links TRBV5-6 to TRBJ1-1; D gene unclear. V gave up 0 bases and J gave up 7 bases, with 10 bases separating them. This CDR3 comprises 13 residues. Per germline, CDR1 SGHDT and CDR2 YYEEEE.

The chain has TRBV18 and TRBJ1-1; D gene ambiguous. CDR3 length: 13 amino acids. Trimming shortened V by 0 bases and J by 5 bases, and 7 bases separated the two germline ends. The germline V gene has CDR1 KGHSH and CDR2 LQKENI. This chain's CDR3 is CASSPPAQTEAFF. The CDR3 bases are TGTGCCAGCTCACCACCGGCTCAGACTGAAGCTTTCTTT.

The J gene is TRBJ1-5, the V gene TRBV6-9; no definite D call. V shed 2 bases and J shed 4 bases, with 12 bases lying between them. Germline V CDR1 and CDR2: MNHGY, SVAAGI. The CDR3 extends over 15 amino acids. CDR3 loop: CASSYRRAENQPQHF. CDR3 nucleotides: TGTGCCAGCAGTTATAGGCGTGCTGAGAATCAGCCCCAGCATTTT.

J is TRBJ2-2 and V is TRBV6-5, with no clear D. The CDR3 totals 12 residues. Trimming pared 3 bases from V and 5 bases from J, leaving 4 bases between. Germline V gives CDR1 MNHEY, CDR2 SVGAGI. For the CDR3, the DNA is TGTGCCAGCAGTTATGATACCGGGGAGCTGTTTTTT. The encoded protein is CASSYDTGELFF.

This chain joins TRBV4-1 and TRBJ2-5; no reliable D call. There are 16 residues in the CDR3. The germline gives CDR1 MGHRA, CDR2 YSYEKL. Trimming took off 4 bases at V and 0 bases at J, with 15 bases between the two ends. The CDR3 spells CASSPRWTDNQETQYF. The CDR3 region has the DNA TGCGCCAGCAGCCCAAGATGGACCGACAACCAAGAGACCCAGTACTTC.

The J gene is TRBJ2-2, the V gene TRBV2; 7 bases match TRBD1. Looked up from germline, CDR1 is SNHLY and CDR2 is FYNNEI. CDR3 length: 12 residues. In DNA form, the CDR3 reads TGTACCGGGACAGCAAACACCGGGGAGCTGTTTTTT. Translation: CTGTANTGELFF.

This chain links TRBV7-2 with TRBJ2-3; tentative D call: TRBD1 (6 bases). V lost 2 bases to trimming and J lost 0 bases, with 9 bases between them. Germline lookup yields CDR1 SGHTA and CDR2 FQGNSA. The length of the CDR3 is 15 residues. The CDR3 sequence is CASSLQGRSTDTQYF. In nucleotides, the CDR3 is TGTGCCAGCAGCTTACAGGGGCGAAGCACAGATACGCAGTATTTT.

The V and J genes are TRBV12-5 and TRBJ2-1, with 9 bases matching TRBD1. CDR1 and CDR2 from the germline V gene are LGHNT and FRNRAP. Trimming cost V 5 bases and J 1 base; bases outside gene matches: 12. The CDR3 contains 18 residues. CDR3 protein: CASGPGTGWAQSYNEQFF. CDR3 DNA sequence: TGTGCTAGTGGTCCGGGGACAGGGTGGGCCCAGTCCTACAATGAGCAGTTCTTC.

V gene TRBV14 combines with J gene TRBJ1-3; weak D call: TRBD1 (5 bases). CDR3 size: 16 residues. V was shortened by 2 bases and J by 0 bases, with 11 bases between the two germline ends. The germline V gene has CDR1 SGHDN and CDR2 FVKESK. The CDR3 region has the DNA TGTGCCAGCAGCCAAATAAGAGGGGTCTCTGGAAACACCATATATTTT. Translation gives CASSQIRGVSGNTIYF.

V usage is TRBV29-1 and J usage is TRBJ2-2, with 8 bases that match TRBD1. The length of the CDR3 is 14 residues. With 4 bases clipped from V and 3 bases from J, the junction kept 4 bases outside the gene matches. Germline V gene sequence: CDR1 SQVTM, CDR2 ANQGSEA. The chain's CDR3 is CSVAPGQDTGELFF. The CDR3 DNA reads as TGCAGCGTTGCGCCGGGACAGGACACCGGGGAGCTGTTTTTT.

The V call is TRBV2, the J call TRBJ2-7; 7 nucleotides align to TRBD1. CDR1 and CDR2 (germline): SNHLY, FYNNEI. The CDR3 totals 14 residues. The V gene end was trimmed by 6 bases and the J gene end by 3 bases; junction bases not matched to a gene: 8. CDR3 amino acids: CASSQGVGNYEQYF. CDR3 in DNA: TGTGCCAGCAGCCAGGGGGTGGGGAACTACGAGCAGTACTTC.